This entry lists 10 T cell receptor beta chains sequenced from one sample in a study of immune heterogeneity within non-small cell lung tumors. The template for each sample was approximately 0.65 ug of genomic DNA, which had been extracted from bulk tumor tissue. Multiple widely separated biopsies were taken from each primary tumor at surgery. Patients underwent curative surgery for untreated, newly diagnosed non-small cell lung cancer. The TCR beta CDR3 region underwent multiplex PCR amplification with 32 V and 13 J primers. TCRdb used MiXCR to reprocess the multiplex PCR reads, holding one entry per CDR3 protein. This table holds roughly 14,000 distinct CDR3 sequences, around 27% found once. The sample taken for sequencing was lung tumor tissue. The receptors come from a man aged 35-49 years with non-small cell lung cancer.

Relative to its sample, this clonotype is medium-sized (0.01 to 0.1%). The chain couples TRBV2 to TRBJ2-6; 9 bases line up with TRBD1. Germline V gives CDR1 SNHLY, CDR2 FYNNEI. The length of the CDR3 is 20 residues. V dropped 2 bases and J dropped 0; count of bases not matched to a gene: 11. The CDR3 loop reads CASSELGGTGTLSGANVLTF. The CDR3 nucleotides are TGTGCCAGCAGTGAATTGGGAGGGACAGGGACTCTCTCTGGGGCCAACGTCCTGACTTTC.

This clonotype was counted at least ten times. This chain uses TRBV20-1 with TRBJ1-2; 9 positions agree with TRBD1. This CDR3 has 13 residues. Trimming at V came to 0 bases and at J to 6 bases, leaving 2 bases not matched to a gene. Germline V CDR1 and CDR2: DFQATT, SNEGSKA (reference sequence). As DNA, the CDR3 is TGCAGTGCTAGAGATACAGGGGGCCATGGCTACACCTTC. Protein product: CSARDTGGHGYTF.

About this clonotype: Germline and junction disagree at one end, which may indicate a read error. The chain employs TRBV4-3 and TRBJ1-2; perhaps TRBD1 as D (5 bases). The CDR3 runs 15 residues. Germline CDR1 and CDR2: LGHNA and YSLEER. CDR3 protein: CAGSQALRGDYGYTF. The CDR3 DNA reads as TGCGCCGGCAGCCAAGCCCTAAGGGGAGACTATGGCTACACCTTC.

Concerning this clonotype: This may be a read error: a much more frequent sequence differs by one nucleotide. The gene calls are TRBV5-1 and TRBJ2-7; D might be TRBD2 (6 bases). Trimming cost V 7 bases and J 3 bases, with 17 bases left between them. The CDR3 sequence is 14 residues long. Germline CDR1 reads SGHRS; CDR2 reads YFSETQ. The CDR3 DNA is TGCGCCAGCCATACTAGCTGTGATCTCTACGAGCAGTACTTC. Protein sequence: CASHTSCDLYEQYF.

This clonotype was found many times. This chain joins TRBV9 and TRBJ2-7, with TRBD2 matching 8 bases. The junction had 6 bases not matched to a gene; V was cut back by 0 bases and J by 7 bases. CDR1 is SGDLS, CDR2 YYNGEE, per germline. CDR3 length: 14 amino acids. CDR3 protein: CASSVGSGSAEQYF. The CDR3 nucleotides are TGTGCCAGCAGCGTAGGGAGCGGGAGTGCTGAGCAGTACTTC.

On this clonotype: A much larger clonotype is one base distant, so this may be a read error. This sequence joins TRBV5-6 and TRBJ1-5; D perhaps matches TRBD1 (5 bases). The CDR3 contains 14 residues. Trimming took off 7 bases at V and 0 bases at J, with 11 bases between the two ends. Germline V lookup: CDR1 SGHDT, CDR2 YYEEEE. The CDR3 DNA sequence: TGTGCCAGCGGCGGGGGACTTAGCAATCAGCCCCAGCATTTT. It yields the protein CASGGGLSNQPQHF. Full variable domain (rest looked up from reference TRBV5-6 and TRBJ1-5): DAGVTQSPTHLIKTRGQQVTLRCSPKSGHDTVSWYQQALGQGPQFIFQYYEEEERQRGNFPDRFSGHQFPNYSSELNVNALLLGDSALYLCASGGGLSNQPQHFGDGTRLSIL.

Notes on this clonotype: A much larger clonotype is one base distant, so this may be a read error. This CDR3 is missing its conserved last phenylalanine or tryptophan, likely due to a read error. The genes are TRBV11-3 and TRBJ2-7, with D uncertain. The V end was cut by 5 bases, the J end by 2 bases, with 10 bases between. CDR1 and CDR2 from the germline V gene are SGHNT and YENEEA. CDR3 length: 13 residues. The CDR3 loop is CASSEVTTYEQYL. CDR3 coding DNA: TGTGCCAGCAGCGAAGTCACAACCTACGAGCAGTACTTA.

The J gene is TRBJ1-5, the V gene TRBV7-6; D not certain. The CDR3 covers 15 residues. V was clipped by 6 bases and J by 2 bases, with 14 bases between them. Germline loops: CDR1 SGHVS, CDR2 FNYEAQ. The CDR3: CASRRVEWGNQPQHF. The DNA for the CDR3 is TGTGCCAGCAGGAGGGTGGAGTGGGGCAATCAGCCCCAGCATTTT.

This clonotype was recorded at least ten times. The chain carries TRBV6-1 and TRBJ1-1; tentative D call: TRBD1 (5 bases). Germline CDR1 is MNHNS and CDR2 is SASEGT. V was shortened by 4 bases and J by 6 bases, with 12 bases between the two germline ends. This CDR3 comprises 13 residues. CDR3 region: CASSVGPRAEAFF. The CDR3 bases are TGTGCCAGCAGTGTGGGACCGAGAGCTGAAGCTTTCTTT.

This clonotype is medium-sized. The chain has TRBV20-1 and TRBJ1-1; D might be TRBD1 (5 bases). V was clipped by 1 base and J by 4 bases, with 13 bases between them. CDR1 and CDR2 from the germline V gene are DFQATT and SNEGSKA (reference sequence). The CDR3 runs 14 residues. CDR3 sequence reads: CSARAGAGGTEAFF. DNA for the CDR3: TGCAGTGCTAGAGCCGGGGCTGGGGGCACTGAAGCTTTCTTT.